The rows below give T cell receptor beta chains drawn from one sample of a study of blood T cell repertoires in COVID-19. Using immunoSEQ multiplex PCR, the repertoire was profiled, and TCRdb retains in-frame clones only, with some absent. The data hold approximately 100,000 clones, with roughly 90% observed a single time. Sequenced material: peripheral blood. These TCRs come from a woman aged 55 to 70 with acute or convalescent COVID-19. The CDR3 runs from the conserved cysteine through the conserved F or W. The D gene is left open where the match is weak. Rows may omit the clone size; those that give it use once, few, many or a size class.

>-|TRBD1|TRBJ2-5|TRBV10-3
TGTGCCATCAGTGATATCGCGGGACAGGGGGCAAACTTC
CAISDIAGQGANF
>-|TRBD1|TRBJ1-3|TRBV6-5
TGTGCCAGCGCTCCCGGGACAGGGTCTGGAAACACCATATATTTT
CASAPGTGSGNTIYF
>-|-|TRBJ1-5|TRBV7-3
TGTGCCAGCAGCTTAGAGGAGGCGAAGCCCCAGCATTTT
CASSLEEAKPQHF
>once|-|TRBJ1-1|TRBV6-5
TGTGCCAGCACAACGGGGGGAGGGATGAACACTGAAGCTTTCTTT
CASTTGGGMNTEAFF
>-|-|TRBJ2-1|TRBV4-1
TGCGCCAGCAGCCAAGATCCCCTGTTGAATGAGCAGTTCTTC
CASSQDPLLNEQFF
>-|TRBD2|TRBJ2-1|TRBV6-5
TGTGCCAGCAGTTACTCCGGGACTAGCCACTACAATGAGCAGTTCTTC
CASSYSGTSHYNEQFF
>once|-|TRBJ2-2|TRBV27
TGTGCCAGCAGTTTAGAGCACACCGGGGAGCTGTTTTTT
CASSLEHTGELFF
>-|-|TRBJ1-3|TRBV3-1/TRBV3-2
TGTGCCAGCAGCCAGCAGGGGAACGGAAACACCATATATTTT
CASSQQGNGNTIYF
>few|TRBD1|TRBJ1-1|TRBV11-3
TGTGCCAGCAGCTTCAGGGGGTTCGAGAACACTGAAGCTTTCTTT
CASSFRGFENTEAFF
>-|-|TRBJ2-1|TRBV30
TGTGCCTGGAGTGTGCGGCTAGAGTTTAATGAGCAGTTCTTC
CAWSVRLEFNEQFF
>-|TRBD1|TRBJ1-2|TRBV2
TGTGCCAGCACCCGGACAGGGTCCTCTTATGGCTACACCTTC
CASTRTGSSYGYTF
>-|-|TRBJ1-2|TRBV12-3/TRBV12-4
TGTGCCAGCAGTTTACAGGGCTTAAGCTACACCTTC
CASSLQGLSYTF
>-|-|TRBJ1-2|TRBV7-2
TGTGCCAGCAGCGTCTCCGCGAGATCCGAGAGGGGCTACACCTTC
CASSVSARSERGYTF
>-|-|TRBJ2-7|TRBV15
TGTGCCACCAGCAGAGATCCACTCGGTGAGCAGTACTTC
CATSRDPLGEQYF
>-|TRBD2|TRBJ2-2|TRBV5-1
TGCGCCAGCAGCGAAGGACTAGCGGGAGTGAACGGGGAGCTGTTTTTT
CASSEGLAGVNGELFF
>-|-|TRBJ2-1|TRBV20-1
TGCAGTGCTCGTGGGGGTGGGGCTACGAGCTCCTACAATGAGCAGTTCTTC
CSARGGGATSSYNEQFF
>-|-|TRBJ2-2|TRBV20-1
TGCAGTGCTAGTCCAGGGGGCGGGAGATCCGGGGAGCTGTTTTTT
CSASPGGGRSGELFF
>-|TRBD2|TRBJ2-7|TRBV10-2
TGCGCCAGCAGTCAGCTAGCGGGATTTAGCGAGCAGTACTTC
CASSQLAGFSEQYF
>once|-|TRBJ1-5|TRBV9
TGTGCCAGCAGCGTAGAGGGAGGTCAGCCCCAGCATTTT
CASSVEGGQPQHF
>-|-|TRBJ1-2|TRBV3-1/TRBV3-2
TGTGCCAGCAGCCAAGATAGATATAGATATGGCTACACCTTC
CASSQDRYRYGYTF
>-|-|TRBJ1-2|TRBV4-2
TGTGCCAGCAGCCAAGATCTGGAGGCAGGCTATGGCTACACCTTC
CASSQDLEAGYGYTF
>-|-|TRBJ1-5|TRBV27
TGTGCCAGCAGTTTAACGGGGTTGGGCAATCAGCCCCAGCATTTT
CASSLTGLGNQPQHF
>-|-|TRBJ1-1|TRBV19
TGTGCCAGTAGTAGGCTTCCAGGGGACGGGACTGAAGCTTTCTTT
CASSRLPGDGTEAFF
>-|TRBD2|TRBJ2-1|TRBV6-6
TGTGCCAGCAAGTCGGGACTATACAATGAGCAGTTCTTC
CASKSGLYNEQFF
>-|TRBD2|TRBJ2-1|TRBV2
TGTGCCAGCAGTGACAGGACTAGCGGGAGGGTTCGGCAGTTCTTC
CASSDRTSGRVRQFF
>-|-|TRBJ2-7|TRBV10-3
TGTGCCATCGGGGCAGCCTCCTACGAGCAGTACTTC
CAIGAASYEQYF
>once|TRBD1|TRBJ1-1|TRBV19
TGTGCCAGTAGTAGCGACAGGGGCCAGAACACTGAAGCTTTCTTT
CASSSDRGQNTEAFF
>-|TRBD2|TRBJ2-1|TRBV13
TGTGCCAGCGAACATAGCGGGAACTCCTACAATGAGCAGTTCTTC
CASEHSGNSYNEQFF
>few|-|TRBJ2-1|TRBV27
TGTGCCAGCAGTTCGGACAGAATCAACTACAATGAGCAGTTCTTC
CASSSDRINYNEQFF
>-|-|TRBJ2-2|TRBV18
TGTGCCAGCTCACCGTGGGGCGCCGGGGAGCTGTTTTTT
CASSPWGAGELFF
>-|TRBD1|TRBJ2-1|TRBV6-1
TGTGCCAGCAGTGCTATCTTTACGGGACAGCCCAATGAGCAGTTCTTC
CASSAIFTGQPNEQFF
>-|-|TRBJ1-4|TRBV28
TGTGCCAGCACTCAAGTGGGGGGGCAGATCGGTTTTTTT
CASTQVGGQIGFF
>-|-|TRBJ1-1|TRBV5-1
TGCGCCAGCAGTTCAGGGCGTGGGGCGTCGAGAAACACTGAAGCTTTCTTT
CASSSGRGASRNTEAFF
>-|TRBD2|TRBJ2-1|TRBV11-3
TGTGCCAGCAGCTCAACTAGCGGGGGGTACAATGAGCAGTTCTTC
CASSSTSGGYNEQFF
>-|-|TRBJ1-2|TRBV28
TGTGCCAGCTCCCTGGGCGTCTATGGCTACACCTTC
CASSLGVYGYTF
>-|-|TRBJ2-2|TRBV30
TGTGCCTGGAGTCCCGGCGGCGGGGAGCTGTTTTTT
CAWSPGGGELFF
>once|-|TRBJ1-4|TRBV6-5
TGTGCCAGCAGTTATGGGTCGTCAGGGGCTCACGAAAAACTGTTTTTT
CASSYGSSGAHEKLFF
>-|-|TRBJ1-2|TRBV6-6
TGTGCCAGCAGTTATATGCAGGGAGGGGATGGCTACACCTTC
CASSYMQGGDGYTF
>-|-|TRBJ1-5|TRBV28
TGTGCCAGCACCTTTGAGCAGGGCAATCAGCCCCAGCATTTT
CASTFEQGNQPQHF
>-|-|TRBJ2-2|TRBV12-3/TRBV12-4
TGTGCCAGCAGTTTTAATCCCACCGGGGAGCTGTTTTTT
CASSFNPTGELFF
>-|-|TRBJ2-5|TRBV6-5
TGTGCCAGCAGTTACCTCCAAGAGACCCAGTACTTC
CASSYLQETQYF
>-|TRBD1|TRBJ1-3|TRBV7-3
TGTGCCAGCAGCTCAAGGACAGGTGGGGTCAGAATCAGAAACACCATATATTTT
CASSSRTGGVRIRNTIYF
>-|-|TRBJ2-1|TRBV28
TGTGCCAGCAGTTCCGGGGGCGGGAGTTCGATCTACAATGAGCAGTTCTTC
CASSSGGGSSIYNEQFF
>-|TRBD2|TRBJ2-7|TRBV7-6
TGTGCCAGCAGCTTAACGGGGGGCTACGAGCAGTACTTC
CASSLTGGYEQYF
>-|-|TRBJ2-5|TRBV11-2
TGTGCCAGCAGCAAATGGGGGGAAGAGACCCAGTACTTC
CASSKWGEETQYF
>-|-|TRBJ2-7|TRBV4-1
TGCGCCAGCAGCCAAGTGCAGAGGGACTACGAGCAGTACTTC
CASSQVQRDYEQYF
>-|-|TRBJ1-2|TRBV19
TGTGCCAGTACGCCAGCCGGGTACTATGGCTACACCTTC
CASTPAGYYGYTF
>-|TRBD2|TRBJ2-1|TRBV28
TGTGCCAGCAGTTTATTTAGCGGGAGGGCCCTAGGTGAGCAGTTCTTC
CASSLFSGRALGEQFF